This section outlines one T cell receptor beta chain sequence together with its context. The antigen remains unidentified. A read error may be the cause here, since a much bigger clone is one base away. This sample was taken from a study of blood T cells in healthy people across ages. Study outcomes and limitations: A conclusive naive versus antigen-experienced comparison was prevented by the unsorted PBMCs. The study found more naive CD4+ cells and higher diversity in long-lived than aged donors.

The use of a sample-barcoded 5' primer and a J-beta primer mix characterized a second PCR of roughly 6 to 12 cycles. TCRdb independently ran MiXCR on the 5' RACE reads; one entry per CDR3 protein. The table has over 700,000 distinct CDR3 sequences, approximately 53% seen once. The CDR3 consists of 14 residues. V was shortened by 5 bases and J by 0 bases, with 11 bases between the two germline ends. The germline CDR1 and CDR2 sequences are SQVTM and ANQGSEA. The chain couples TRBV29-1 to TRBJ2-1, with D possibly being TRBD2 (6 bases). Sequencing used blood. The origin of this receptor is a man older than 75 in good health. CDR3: CSVRDGSSYNEQFF. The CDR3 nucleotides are TGCAGCGTTCGGGACGGGAGCTCCTACAATGAGCAGTTCTTC.